The present entry profiles one T cell receptor (beta chain) with its context. Its specificity is not known. Sampled while nominally healthy, donors likely had unrecorded immune exposures. Primers: 60 Vbeta forward and 13 Jbeta reverse. The protocol was immunoSEQ multiplex PCR, while the TCRdb copy is restricted to in-frame clones and leaves out a portion. This repertoire shows under 200,000 clones, approximately 84% found once; its top ten account for about 6%. The data were obtained in a study of cytomegalovirus exposure and HLA in healthy donors. Findings and limits, study-wide: Earlier analysis looked at TCR beta V segments, and most were productive about 87% or about 30% of the time. By HLA locus, TCR association rates varied in a later analysis, with DRB1 showing the most and HLA-C the fewest.

CDR3 length equals 14 residues. Deletions cut 0 bases from V and 4 bases from J, with 8 bases between. CDR1 is SGDLS, CDR2 YYNGEE, per germline. This receptor was taken from a woman under 40 in good health and CMV-seropositive. This rearrangement joins TRBV9 to TRBJ2-1; D possibly corresponds to TRBD2 (5 bases). Sequencing was carried out using PBMCs. The CDR3 region is CASSVAGIYNEQFF. The CDR3 nucleotides are TGTGCCAGCAGCGTAGCGGGGATATACAATGAGCAGTTCTTC.